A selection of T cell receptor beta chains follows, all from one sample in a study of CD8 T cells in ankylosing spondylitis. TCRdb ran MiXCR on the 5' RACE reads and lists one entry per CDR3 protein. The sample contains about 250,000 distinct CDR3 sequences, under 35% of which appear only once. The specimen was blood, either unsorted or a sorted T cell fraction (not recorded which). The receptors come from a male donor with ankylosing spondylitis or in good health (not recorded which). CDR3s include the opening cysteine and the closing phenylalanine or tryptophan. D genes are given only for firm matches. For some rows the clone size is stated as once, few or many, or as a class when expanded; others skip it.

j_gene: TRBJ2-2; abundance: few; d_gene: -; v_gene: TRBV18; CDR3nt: TGTGCCAGCTCGAGGGACCCCACCGGGGAGCTGTTTTTT; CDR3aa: CASSRDPTGELFF
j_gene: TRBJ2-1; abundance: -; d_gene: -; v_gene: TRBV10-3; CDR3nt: TGTGCCATCAGTCCGGGGGCTAGGGATGAGCAGTTCTTC; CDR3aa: CAISPGARDEQFF
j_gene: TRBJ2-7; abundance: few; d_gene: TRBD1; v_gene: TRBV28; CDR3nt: TGTGCCAGCAGTTTCGCCGGGACAGCCGAGCAGTACTTC; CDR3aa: CASSFAGTAEQYF
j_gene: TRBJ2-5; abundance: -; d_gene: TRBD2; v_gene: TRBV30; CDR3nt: TGTGCCTGTCAAAGCGGGGGAGCAGAGACCCAGTACTTC; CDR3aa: CACQSGGAETQYF
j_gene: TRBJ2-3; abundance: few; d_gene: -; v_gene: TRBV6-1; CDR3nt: TGTGCCAGCGGATCACTGATACGGGGAGGCACAGATACGCAGTATTTT; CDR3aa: CASGSLIRGGTDTQYF
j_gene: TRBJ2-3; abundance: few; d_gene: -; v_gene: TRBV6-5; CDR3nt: TGTGCCAGCAGTTACTCCGGTCAGGGGGGTACGCAGTATTTT; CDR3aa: CASSYSGQGGTQYF
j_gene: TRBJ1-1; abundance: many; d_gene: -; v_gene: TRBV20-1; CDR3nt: TGCAGTGCCGGGAAGCGGCAGACCAACACTGAAGCTTTCTTT; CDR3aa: CSAGKRQTNTEAFF
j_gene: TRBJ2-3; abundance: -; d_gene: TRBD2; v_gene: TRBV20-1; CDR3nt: TGCAGTGCTAGAGTACTAGCGGGGGGGCTGGATACGCAGTATTTT; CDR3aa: CSARVLAGGLDTQYF
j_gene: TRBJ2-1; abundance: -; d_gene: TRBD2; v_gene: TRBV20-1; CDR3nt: TGCAGTGCTAGAGATATAAGCGGGGGGATCAATGAGCAGTTCTTC; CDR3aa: CSARDISGGINEQFF
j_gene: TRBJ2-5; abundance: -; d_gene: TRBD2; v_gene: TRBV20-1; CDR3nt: TGCAGGGTGGCGGGCGGGGGGCTCCAAGAGACCCAGTACTTC; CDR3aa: CRVAGGGLQETQYF
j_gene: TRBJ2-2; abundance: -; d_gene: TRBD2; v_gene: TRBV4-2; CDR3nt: TGTGCCAGCAGCCAAAAGCTAGCGGGGCGGACCGGGGAGCTGTTTTTT; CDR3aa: CASSQKLAGRTGELFF
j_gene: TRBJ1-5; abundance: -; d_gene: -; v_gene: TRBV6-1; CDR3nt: TGTGCCAGCACAACAGGACCCAATCAGCCCCAGCATTTT; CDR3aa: CASTTGPNQPQHF
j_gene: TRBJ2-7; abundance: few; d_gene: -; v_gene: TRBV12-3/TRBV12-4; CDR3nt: TGTGCCAGCAGCACCCGTCTCTCCTACGAGCAGTACTTC; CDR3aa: CASSTRLSYEQYF
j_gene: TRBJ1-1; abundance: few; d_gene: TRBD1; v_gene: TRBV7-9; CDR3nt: TGTGCCAGCAGCTTCGAACAGGGGCTCACTGAAGCTTTCTTT; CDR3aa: CASSFEQGLTEAFF
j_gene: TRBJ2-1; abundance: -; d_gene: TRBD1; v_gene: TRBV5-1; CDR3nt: TGCGCCAGCAGCTTGGAGGGACAGACTTACAATGAGCAGTTCTTC; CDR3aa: CASSLEGQTYNEQFF
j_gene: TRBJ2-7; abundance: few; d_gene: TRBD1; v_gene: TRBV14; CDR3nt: TGTGCCAGCAGCCAAAGGTACAGGGGTCCCTACGAGCAGTACTTC; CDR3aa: CASSQRYRGPYEQYF
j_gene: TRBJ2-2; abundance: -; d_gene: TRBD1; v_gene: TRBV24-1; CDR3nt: TGTGCCACCAGTGATTCCGCTTACCGTGGACAGGGGACCGGGGAGCTGTTTTTT; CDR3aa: CATSDSAYRGQGTGELFF
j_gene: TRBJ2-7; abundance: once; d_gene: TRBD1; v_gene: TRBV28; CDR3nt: TGTGCCAGCAGTCCAGGGACAGGTAAAAACTTC; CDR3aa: CASSPGTGKNF
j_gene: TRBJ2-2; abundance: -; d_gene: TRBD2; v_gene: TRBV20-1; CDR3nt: TGCAGTGTTTCCCGAGCGGGGGGGCTGACCGGGGAGCTGTTTTTT; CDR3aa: CSVSRAGGLTGELFF
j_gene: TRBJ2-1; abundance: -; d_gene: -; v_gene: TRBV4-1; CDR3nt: TGCGCCAGCAGCCACCGACTGGAGCTCGATGCTGAGCAGTTCTTC; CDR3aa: CASSHRLELDAEQFF
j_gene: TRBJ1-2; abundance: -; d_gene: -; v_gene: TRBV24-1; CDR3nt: TGTGCCACCAGTGATTCAGCCTTTTCCGGACCATATGGCTACACCTTC; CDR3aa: CATSDSAFSGPYGYTF
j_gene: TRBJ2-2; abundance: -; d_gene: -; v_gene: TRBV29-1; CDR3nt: TGCAGCGCCCGTGGGGGGCAGGGGACCGGGGAGCTGTTTTTT; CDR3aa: CSARGGQGTGELFF
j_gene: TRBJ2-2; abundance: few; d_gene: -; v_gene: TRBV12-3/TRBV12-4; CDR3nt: TGTGCCAGCAGTTTACGGCAGTACACCGGGGAGCTGTTTTTT; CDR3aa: CASSLRQYTGELFF
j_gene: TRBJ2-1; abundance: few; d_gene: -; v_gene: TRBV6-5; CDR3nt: TGTGCCAGCAGTTACTCGGGGAACTACAATGAGCAGTTCTTC; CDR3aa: CASSYSGNYNEQFF
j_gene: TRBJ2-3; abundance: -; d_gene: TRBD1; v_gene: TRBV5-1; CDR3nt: TGCGCCAGCAGCTTGTCCGGACAGGGTTGGGCAGATACGCAGTATTTT; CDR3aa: CASSLSGQGWADTQYF
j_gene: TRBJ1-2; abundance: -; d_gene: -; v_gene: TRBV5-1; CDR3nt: TGCGCCAGCAGCTTCGGCGAGGTCTATGGCTACACCTTC; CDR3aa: CASSFGEVYGYTF
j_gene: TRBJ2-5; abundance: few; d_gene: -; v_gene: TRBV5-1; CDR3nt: TGCGCCAGCAGCCTGAGAGTTGGAGGAGAGACCCAGTACTTC; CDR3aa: CASSLRVGGETQYF
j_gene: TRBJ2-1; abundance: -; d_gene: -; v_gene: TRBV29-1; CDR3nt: TGCAGCGTTGATGGGCTGAGCAGCGAGCAGTTCTTC; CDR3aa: CSVDGLSSEQFF
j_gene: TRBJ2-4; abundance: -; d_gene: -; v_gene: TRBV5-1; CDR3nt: TGCGCCAGCAGCCGAGATCCCGTAAACAAAAACATTCAGTACTTC; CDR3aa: CASSRDPVNKNIQYF
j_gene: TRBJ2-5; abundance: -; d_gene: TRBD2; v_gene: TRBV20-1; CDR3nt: TGCAGTGCTAGGCCCAGCGGGGGGGCTAGGGTAGAGACCCAGTACTTC; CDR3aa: CSARPSGGARVETQYF
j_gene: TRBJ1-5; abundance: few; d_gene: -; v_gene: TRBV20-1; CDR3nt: TGCAGTGCTGGGGGGAGCGCCTATAGCAATCAGCCCCAGCATTTT; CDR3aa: CSAGGSAYSNQPQHF
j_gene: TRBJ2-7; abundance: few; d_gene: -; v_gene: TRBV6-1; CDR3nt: TGTGCCAGCAGACAAGGGGAAAGCCGTGCGGGGCCCTACGAGCAGTACTTC; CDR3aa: CASRQGESRAGPYEQYF
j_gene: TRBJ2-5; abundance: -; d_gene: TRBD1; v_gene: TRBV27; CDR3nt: TGTGCCAGCAGTTTAAACCCGACAGGGCAAGAGACCCAGTACTTC; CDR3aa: CASSLNPTGQETQYF
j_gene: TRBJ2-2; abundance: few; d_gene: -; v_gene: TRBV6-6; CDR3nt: TGTGCCACCAAGAGGGACACCGGGGAGCTGTTTTTT; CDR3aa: CATKRDTGELFF
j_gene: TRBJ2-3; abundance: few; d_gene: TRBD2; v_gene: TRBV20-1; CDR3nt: TGCAGTGCTAACCCATGGGGGGGAAACACAGATACGCAGTATTTT; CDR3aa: CSANPWGGNTDTQYF
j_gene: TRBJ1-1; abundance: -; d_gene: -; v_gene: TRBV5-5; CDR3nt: TGTGCCAGCAGCTTGGAGGCGGGGTACGACACTGACGCTTTCTTT; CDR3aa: CASSLEAGYDTDAFF
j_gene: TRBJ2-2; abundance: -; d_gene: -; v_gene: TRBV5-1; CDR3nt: TGCGCCAGCAGCTTGGTAGGGCCCACCGGGGAGCTGTTTTTT; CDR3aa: CASSLVGPTGELFF
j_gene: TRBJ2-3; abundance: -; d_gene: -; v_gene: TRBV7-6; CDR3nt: TGTGCCAGCAGCTCGCAGGGAGGTGCAGATACGCAGTATTTT; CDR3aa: CASSSQGGADTQYF
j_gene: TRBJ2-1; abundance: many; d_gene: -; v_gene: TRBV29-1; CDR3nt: TGCAGCGCTGAACCGGGACGGACCAACAATGAGCAGTTCTTC; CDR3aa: CSAEPGRTNNEQFF
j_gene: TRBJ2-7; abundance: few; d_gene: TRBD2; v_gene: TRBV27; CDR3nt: TGTGCCAGCAGGACTAGCGGGGCCTACGAGCAGTACTTC; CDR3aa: CASRTSGAYEQYF
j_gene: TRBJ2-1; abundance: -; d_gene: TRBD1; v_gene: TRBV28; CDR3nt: TGTGCCAGCAGTTTATATCAGGGGGCCTCCTACAATGAGCAGTTCTTC; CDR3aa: CASSLYQGASYNEQFF
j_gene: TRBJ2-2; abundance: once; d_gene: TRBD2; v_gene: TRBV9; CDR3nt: TGTGCCAGCAGCGTAGTGGCTAGCGGGGGGCAAGCCGGGGAGCTGTTTTTT; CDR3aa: CASSVVASGGQAGELFF
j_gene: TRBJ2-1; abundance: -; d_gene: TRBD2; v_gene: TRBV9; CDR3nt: TGTGCCAGCAGCGTAGAGACGGGGGGGTACAATGAGCAGTTCTTC; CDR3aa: CASSVETGGYNEQFF
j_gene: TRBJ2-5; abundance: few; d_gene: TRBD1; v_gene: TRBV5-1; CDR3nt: TGCGCCAGCAGATTGGGGACAGGCCAAGAGACCCAGTACTTC; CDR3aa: CASRLGTGQETQYF
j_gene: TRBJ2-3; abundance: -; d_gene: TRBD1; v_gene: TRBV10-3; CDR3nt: TGTGCCACCGGGACAGGGGACACAGATACGCAGTATTTT; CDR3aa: CATGTGDTDTQYF
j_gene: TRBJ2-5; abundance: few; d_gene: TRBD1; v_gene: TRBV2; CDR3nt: TGTGCCAGCAGTGTACAGGGGGCTGGGGAGACCCAGTACTTC; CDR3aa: CASSVQGAGETQYF
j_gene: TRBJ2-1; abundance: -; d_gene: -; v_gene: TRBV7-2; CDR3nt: TGTGCCAGCAGCCCCTCGTTGTGGCGGAATGAGCAGTTCTTC; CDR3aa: CASSPSLWRNEQFF
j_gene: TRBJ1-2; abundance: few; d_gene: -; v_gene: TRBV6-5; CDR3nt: TGTGCCAGCAGTTACGACAGCGAGACCTATGGCTACACCTTC; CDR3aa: CASSYDSETYGYTF
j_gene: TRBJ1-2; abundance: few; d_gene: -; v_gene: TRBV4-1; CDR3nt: TGCGCCAGCAGCCAAGTAGAGGGTCCTGACCCCTATGGCTACACCTTC; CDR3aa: CASSQVEGPDPYGYTF
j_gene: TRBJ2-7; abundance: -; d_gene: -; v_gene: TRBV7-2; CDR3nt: TGTGCCAGCAGCTTATACTCGGAGCAGTACTTC; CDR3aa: CASSLYSEQYF
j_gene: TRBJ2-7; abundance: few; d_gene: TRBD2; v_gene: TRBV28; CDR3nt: TGTGCCAGCAGTCCCTCTAGCGGACCCTACGAGCAGTACTTC; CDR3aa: CASSPSSGPYEQYF
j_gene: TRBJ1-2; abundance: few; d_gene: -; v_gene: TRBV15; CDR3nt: TGTGCCACCAGCACTGACAGGAACTATGGCTACACCTTC; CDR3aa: CATSTDRNYGYTF
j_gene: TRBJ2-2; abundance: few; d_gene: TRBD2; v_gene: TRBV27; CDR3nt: TGTGCCAGCGCCTTAGGCAGCGGGGGGCCGGACACCGGGGAGCTGTTTTTT; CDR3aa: CASALGSGGPDTGELFF